Listed below are T cell receptor beta chains from one sample, sequenced in a study of early T cells in non-severe SARS-CoV-2 infection. TCRdb passed the 5' RACE reads through MiXCR, listing each CDR3 protein once. The table shows tens of thousands of distinct CDR3 sequences, with about 19% occurring only once. Sequenced here: whole blood, sampled at baseline. These receptors were taken from an adult who was a healthcare worker with PCR-confirmed SARS-CoV-2 infection or an uninfected control (not recorded which). The CDR3 runs from the conserved cysteine through the conserved F or W. The D gene is left open where the match is weak. Clone size appears in some rows only: once, few, many, or a class for an expanded clone.

size: few; V: TRBV5-1; J: TRBJ2-5; D: TRBD2; DNA: TGCGCCAGCAGCTTGGGCGGCGGGGGGGCCAGAGAGACCCAGTACTTC; CDR3: CASSLGGGGARETQYF
size: few; V: TRBV20-1; J: TRBJ2-3; D: NA; DNA: TGCAGTGCTAGCACAGATACGCAGTATTTT; CDR3: CSASTDTQYF
size: NA; V: TRBV12-3/TRBV12-4; J: TRBJ2-1; D: NA; DNA: TGTGCCAGCAGTTCCACCCTGGGTGGTGAGCAGTTCTTC; CDR3: CASSSTLGGEQFF
size: NA; V: TRBV20-1; J: TRBJ1-2; D: NA; DNA: TGCAGTGCTAGAGATTATGAGAAGAGACCTTATGGCTACACCTTC; CDR3: CSARDYEKRPYGYTF
size: few; V: TRBV6-2/TRBV6-3; J: TRBJ2-7; D: TRBD1; DNA: TGTGCCAGCAGCCGGCTTCTCAGGGGGCGCCGGGACTACGAGCAGTACTTC; CDR3: CASSRLLRGRRDYEQYF
size: few; V: TRBV18; J: TRBJ2-2; D: NA; DNA: TGTGCCAGCTCACCAGTCGGACAGCTAAGGAGGGAGCTGTTTTTT; CDR3: CASSPVGQLRRELFF
size: many; V: TRBV11-2; J: TRBJ2-7; D: NA; DNA: TGTGCCAGCAGCTCGTCGGCTCCGAGCTCCTACGAGCAGTACTTC; CDR3: CASSSSAPSSYEQYF
size: NA; V: TRBV5-1; J: TRBJ1-1; D: NA; DNA: TGCGCCAGCAGCTCTTCCGAGGGGGCTGAAGCTTTCTTT; CDR3: CASSSSEGAEAFF
size: once; V: TRBV30; J: TRBJ2-5; D: NA; DNA: TGTGCCTGGGAGGGGGAGACCCAGTACTTC; CDR3: CAWEGETQYF
size: NA; V: TRBV12-3/TRBV12-4; J: TRBJ2-2; D: TRBD2; DNA: TGTGCCAGCACCACCACGGGACTAGCAATCGGGGAGCTGTTTTTT; CDR3: CASTTTGLAIGELFF
size: many; V: TRBV18; J: TRBJ2-3; D: NA; DNA: TGTGCCAGCCGCACTGAGCGTACGCAGTATTTT; CDR3: CASRTERTQYF
size: NA; V: TRBV5-1; J: TRBJ2-2; D: NA; DNA: TGCGCCAGCAGCTTGCTAGAAACCCCCGGGGAGCTGTTTTTT; CDR3: CASSLLETPGELFF
size: NA; V: TRBV18; J: TRBJ2-2; D: NA; DNA: TGTGCCAGCTCACCGCAGACGGAGACCGGGGAGCTGTTTTTT; CDR3: CASSPQTETGELFF
size: NA; V: TRBV20-1; J: TRBJ2-1; D: NA; DNA: TGCAGTGCTAGAGATGGGGACTCAAACAATGAGCAGTTCTTC; CDR3: CSARDGDSNNEQFF
size: NA; V: TRBV7-6; J: TRBJ2-5; D: NA; DNA: TGTGCCAGCTCCGGGCAAGAGACCCAGTACTTC; CDR3: CASSGQETQYF
size: few; V: TRBV6-6; J: TRBJ1-6; D: TRBD1; DNA: TGTGCCAGCAGCACCCCAGGGACAGATAATTCACCCCTCCACTTT; CDR3: CASSTPGTDNSPLHF